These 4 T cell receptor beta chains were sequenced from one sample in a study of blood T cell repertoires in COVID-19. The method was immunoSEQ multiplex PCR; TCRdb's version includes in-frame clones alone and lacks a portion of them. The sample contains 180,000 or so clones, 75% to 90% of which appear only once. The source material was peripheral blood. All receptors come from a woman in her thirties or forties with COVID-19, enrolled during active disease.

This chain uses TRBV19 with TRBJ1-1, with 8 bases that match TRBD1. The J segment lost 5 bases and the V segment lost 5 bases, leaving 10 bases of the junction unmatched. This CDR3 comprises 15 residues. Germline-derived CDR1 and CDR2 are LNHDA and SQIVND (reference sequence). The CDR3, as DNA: TGTGCCAGTAGTGTTGTGAGACAGGGGAGGACTGAAGCTTTCTTT. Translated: CASSVVRQGRTEAFF.

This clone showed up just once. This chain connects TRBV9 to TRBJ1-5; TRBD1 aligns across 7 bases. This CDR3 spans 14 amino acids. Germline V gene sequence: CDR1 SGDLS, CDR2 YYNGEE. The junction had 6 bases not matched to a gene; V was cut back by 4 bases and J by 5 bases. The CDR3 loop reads CASSQRQGHQPQHF. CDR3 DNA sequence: TGTGCCAGCAGCCAGCGACAGGGTCATCAGCCCCAGCATTTT.

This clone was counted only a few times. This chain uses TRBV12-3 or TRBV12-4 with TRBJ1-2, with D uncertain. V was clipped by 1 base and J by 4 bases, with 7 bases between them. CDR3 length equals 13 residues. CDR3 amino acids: CASSLGEIYGYTF. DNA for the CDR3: TGTGCCAGCAGTTTAGGAGAGATCTATGGCTACACCTTC.

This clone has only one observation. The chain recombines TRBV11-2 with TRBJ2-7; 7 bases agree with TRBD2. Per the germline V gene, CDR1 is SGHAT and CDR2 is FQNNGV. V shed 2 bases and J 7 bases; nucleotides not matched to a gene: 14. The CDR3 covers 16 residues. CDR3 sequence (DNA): TGTGCCAGCAGCTTAACACCGGGACTACGCCTAGTAGAGCAGTACTTC. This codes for CASSLTPGLRLVEQYF.